The 8 T cell receptor beta chains presented below share a single source sample, sequenced in a study of glioma-infiltrating T cells. Using RNA template, CDR3s of TCR alpha and beta were amplified with iRepertoire arm-PCR. One entry per CDR3 protein, called by TCRdb with MiXCR from the multiplex PCR reads. Counted here are under 200,000 distinct CDR3 sequences, more than 35% occurring once; the ten biggest clones make up 4% to 6.5%. Sequencing was carried out using glioma tissue, nonneoplastic brain tissue, or PBMCs (not recorded which). Every receptor here comes from a human donor with low-grade glioma or glioblastoma, undergoing nonglioma brain surgery, or in good health (not recorded which).

This clonotype showed up just once. It may be a read error: a sequence one base away is much more abundant. The chain uses TRBV20-1 and TRBJ2-1; 9 bases line up with TRBD2. Per the germline V gene, CDR1 is DFQATT and CDR2 is SNEGSKA (reference sequence). The length of the CDR3 is 15 residues. The CDR3: CIAAPGTSPYNEQFF. DNA for the CDR3: TGCATTGCCGCCCCCGGGACTAGCCCCTACAATGAGCAGTTCTTC.

This clonotype came up many times. The DNA of the CDR3 is TGTGCCAGCAGCCCGGGAGGGCCGGGAGATACGCAGTATTTT. This gives the protein CASSPGGPGDTQYF. The gene calls are TRBV28 and TRBJ2-3; 8 positions agree with TRBD2. The germline V gene encodes CDR1 MDHEN and CDR2 SYDVKM. There are 14 residues in the CDR3. The V gene end was trimmed by 6 bases and the J gene end by 5 bases; junction bases not matched to a gene: 7.

Regarding this clonotype: Being one base from a much bigger clone, this may be a read error. The chain couples TRBV20-1 to TRBJ2-1, with D possibly TRBD2 on 5 matching bases. Per germline, CDR1 DFQATT and CDR2 SNEGSKA (reference sequence). Trimming took 4 bases from V and 5 from J, leaving 18 bases between them. This CDR3 comprises 15 residues. The CDR3, as DNA: TGCAGTGCTAAGTCCGCGACTACCGACGACAATGAGCAGTTCTTC. Translation: CSAKSATTDDNEQFF.

The chain employs TRBV2 and TRBJ2-1, with D unclear. The CDR3 extends over 11 amino acids. V lost 8 bases to trimming and J lost 7 bases, with 9 bases between them. Germline loops: CDR1 SNHLY, CDR2 FYNNEI. The CDR3 loop reads CASSFLNEQFF. The CDR3, as DNA: TGTGCCAGCTCTTTTCTGAATGAGCAGTTCTTC.

Remarks on this clonotype: A single base separates this from a much larger clone, so it may be a read error. The V and J genes are TRBV20-1 and TRBJ2-1; 9 bases map to TRBD2. The length of the CDR3 is 15 residues. Trimming cost V 6 bases and J 4 bases; bases outside gene matches: 10. CDR1 DFQATT and CDR2 SNEGSKA come from the germline V gene (reference sequence). The CDR3 DNA reads TGCAGTGCGCACCTTGGGACTAGCAGATACAATGAGCAGTTCTTC. This sequence encodes CSAHLGTSRYNEQFF.

This clonotype was counted many times. The J gene is TRBJ2-2, the V gene TRBV28; D uncertain. CDR1 is MDHEN and CDR2 is SYDVKM in the germline V gene. This CDR3 region has 13 residues. V was pared by 2 bases and J by 1 base, with 2 bases between. This CDR3 is CASSLQNTGELFF. The CDR3 DNA sequence: TGTGCCAGCAGTTTACAGAACACCGGGGAGCTGTTTTTT. Full variable domain (rest looked up from reference TRBV28 and TRBJ2-2): DVKVTQSSRYLVKRTGEKVFLECVQDMDHENMFWYRQDPGLGLRLIYFSYDVKMKEKGDIPEGYSVSREKKERFSLILESASTNQTSMYLCASSLQNTGELFFGEGSRLTVL.

The count of this clonotype is one. The chain is built from TRBV2 and TRBJ1-5; no reliable D call. This CDR3 has 22 residues. Trimming stripped 7 bases from V and 0 bases from J, with 34 bases between. Germline V CDR1 and CDR2: SNHLY, FYNNEI. CDR3 in DNA: TGTGCCAGCACCGAAACAAGAGGATCAGCGGTCGAGAAGGACTATAGCAATCAGCCCCAGCATTTT. It encodes CASTETRGSAVEKDYSNQPQHF.

The chain has TRBV20-1 and TRBJ2-5; 7 bases map to TRBD2. The CDR3 spans 15 residues. Looked up from germline, CDR1 is DFQATT and CDR2 is SNEGSKA (reference sequence). The trim removed 5 bases at V and 1 base at J, leaving 10 bases unmatched. CDR3 nucleotide sequence: TGCAGTGCTCACTCTCGGGGGGAGTTCCAAGAGACCCAGTACTTC. Its protein is CSAHSRGEFQETQYF.